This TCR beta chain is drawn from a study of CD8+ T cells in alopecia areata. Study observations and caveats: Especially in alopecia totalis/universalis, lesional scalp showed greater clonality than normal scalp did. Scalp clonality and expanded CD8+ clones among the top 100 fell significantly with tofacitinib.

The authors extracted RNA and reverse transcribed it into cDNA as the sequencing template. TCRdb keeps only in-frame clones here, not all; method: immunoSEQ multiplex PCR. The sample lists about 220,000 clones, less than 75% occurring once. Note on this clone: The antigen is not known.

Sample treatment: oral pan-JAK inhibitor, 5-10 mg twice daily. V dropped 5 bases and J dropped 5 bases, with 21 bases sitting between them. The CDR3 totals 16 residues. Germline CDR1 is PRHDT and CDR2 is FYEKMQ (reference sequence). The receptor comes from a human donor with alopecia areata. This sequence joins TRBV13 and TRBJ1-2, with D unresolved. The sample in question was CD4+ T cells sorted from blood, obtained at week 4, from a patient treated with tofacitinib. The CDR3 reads CASSRDMAGLGYGYTF. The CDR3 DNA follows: TGTGCCAGCAGCCGAGACATGGCAGGACTAGGATATGGCTACACCTTC.